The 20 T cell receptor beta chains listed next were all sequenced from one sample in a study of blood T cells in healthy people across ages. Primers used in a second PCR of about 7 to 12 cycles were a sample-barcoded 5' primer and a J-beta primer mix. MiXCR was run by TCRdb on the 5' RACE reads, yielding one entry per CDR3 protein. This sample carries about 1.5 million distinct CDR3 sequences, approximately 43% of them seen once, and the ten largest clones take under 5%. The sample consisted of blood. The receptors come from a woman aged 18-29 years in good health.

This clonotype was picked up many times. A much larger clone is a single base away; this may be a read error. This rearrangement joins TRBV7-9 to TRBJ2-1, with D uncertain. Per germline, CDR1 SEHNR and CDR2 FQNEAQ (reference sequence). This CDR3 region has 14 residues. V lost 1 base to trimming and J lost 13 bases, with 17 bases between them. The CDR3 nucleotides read TGTGCCAGCAGCTTAGTCACCATGAAAGAGACCCAGTTCTTC. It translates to CASSLVTMKETQFF.

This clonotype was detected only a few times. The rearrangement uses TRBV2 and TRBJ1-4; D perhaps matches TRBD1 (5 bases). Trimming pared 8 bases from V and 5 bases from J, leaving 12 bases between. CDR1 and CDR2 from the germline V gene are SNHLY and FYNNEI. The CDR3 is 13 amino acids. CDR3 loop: CASGGHINEKLFF. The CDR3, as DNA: TGTGCCAGCGGAGGACACATCAATGAAAAACTGTTTTTT.

The CDR3 sequence: CASSRVSRVRETQYF. The CDR3, as DNA: TGCGCCAGCAGCCGAGTATCGAGGGTTAGGGAGACCCAGTACTTC. The gene calls are TRBV4-1 and TRBJ2-7; TRBD2 is a possible D gene (5 bases). Matching the DNA end better, TRBJ2-5 makes the J call doubtful. The germline CDR1 and CDR2 sequences are MGHRA and YSYEKL. This CDR3 comprises 15 residues.

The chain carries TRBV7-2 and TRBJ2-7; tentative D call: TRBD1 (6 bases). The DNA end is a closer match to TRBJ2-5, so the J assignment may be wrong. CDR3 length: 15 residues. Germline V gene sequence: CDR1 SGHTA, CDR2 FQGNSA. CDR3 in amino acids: CASSSRSRGRETQYF. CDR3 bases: TGTGCCAGCAGCTCGCGGAGTAGGGGGAGAGAGACCCAGTACTTC.

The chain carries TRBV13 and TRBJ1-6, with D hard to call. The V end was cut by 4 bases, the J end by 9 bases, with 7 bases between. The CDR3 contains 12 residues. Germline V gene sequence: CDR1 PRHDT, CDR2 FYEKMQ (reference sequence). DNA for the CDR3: TGTGCCAGCAGCTCGAGGAGTTCACCCCTCCACTTT. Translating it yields CASSSRSSPLHF.

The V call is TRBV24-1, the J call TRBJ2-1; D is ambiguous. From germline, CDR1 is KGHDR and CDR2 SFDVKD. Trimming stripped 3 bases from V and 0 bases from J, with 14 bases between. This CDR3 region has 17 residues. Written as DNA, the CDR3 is TGTGCCACCAGTGATCCCAGCGACTTCAGCTCCTACAATGAGCAGTTCTTC. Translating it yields CATSDPSDFSSYNEQFF.

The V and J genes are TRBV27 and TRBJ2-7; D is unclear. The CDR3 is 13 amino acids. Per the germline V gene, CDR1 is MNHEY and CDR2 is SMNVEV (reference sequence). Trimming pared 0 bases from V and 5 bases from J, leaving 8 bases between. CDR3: CASSLSGLDEQYF. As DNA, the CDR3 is TGTGCCAGCAGTTTATCAGGGTTGGACGAGCAGTACTTC.

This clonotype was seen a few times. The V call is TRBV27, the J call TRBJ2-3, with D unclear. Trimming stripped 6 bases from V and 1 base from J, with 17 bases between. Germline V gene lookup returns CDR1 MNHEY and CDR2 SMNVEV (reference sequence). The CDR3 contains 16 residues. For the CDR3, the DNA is TGTGCCAGCAGACACGTAGTGCCGTTCCGCACAGATACGCAGTATTTT. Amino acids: CASRHVVPFRTDTQYF.

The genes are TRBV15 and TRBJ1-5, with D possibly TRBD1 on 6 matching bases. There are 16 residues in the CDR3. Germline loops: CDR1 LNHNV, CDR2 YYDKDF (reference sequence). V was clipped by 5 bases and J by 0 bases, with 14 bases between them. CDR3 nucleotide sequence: TGTGCCACCAGCCCTTACAGGGTGCTTAGCAATCAGCCCCAGCATTTT. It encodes CATSPYRVLSNQPQHF.

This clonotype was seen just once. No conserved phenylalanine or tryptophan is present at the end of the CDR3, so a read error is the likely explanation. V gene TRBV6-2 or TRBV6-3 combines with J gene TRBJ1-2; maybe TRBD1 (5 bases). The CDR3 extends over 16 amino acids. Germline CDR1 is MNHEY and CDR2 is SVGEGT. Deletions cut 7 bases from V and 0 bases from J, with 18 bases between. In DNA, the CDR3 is TGTGCCAGCAATCACCCGGGGGACTCATCTAACTATGGCTACACCCTC. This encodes CASNHPGDSSNYGYTL.

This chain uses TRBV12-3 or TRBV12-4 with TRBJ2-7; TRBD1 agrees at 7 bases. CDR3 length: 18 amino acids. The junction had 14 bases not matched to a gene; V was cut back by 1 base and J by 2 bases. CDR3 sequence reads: CASSLEAGKTGIPYEQYF. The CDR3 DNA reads TGTGCCAGCAGTTTAGAGGCCGGAAAGACAGGGATCCCCTACGAGCAGTACTTC.

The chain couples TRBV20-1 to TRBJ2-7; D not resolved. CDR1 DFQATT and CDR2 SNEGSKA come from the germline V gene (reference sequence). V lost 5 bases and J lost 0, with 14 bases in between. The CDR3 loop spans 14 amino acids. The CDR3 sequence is CSAPVDPLSYEQYF. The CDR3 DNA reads TGCAGTGCTCCGGTGGACCCCCTCTCCTACGAGCAGTACTTC.

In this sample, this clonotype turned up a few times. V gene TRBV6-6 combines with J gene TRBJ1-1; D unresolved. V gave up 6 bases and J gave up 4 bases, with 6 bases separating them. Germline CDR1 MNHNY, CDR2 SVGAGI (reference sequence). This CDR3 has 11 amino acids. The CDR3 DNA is TGTGCCAGCAGGCGCGTCACTGAAGCTTTCTTT. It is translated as CASRRVTEAFF.

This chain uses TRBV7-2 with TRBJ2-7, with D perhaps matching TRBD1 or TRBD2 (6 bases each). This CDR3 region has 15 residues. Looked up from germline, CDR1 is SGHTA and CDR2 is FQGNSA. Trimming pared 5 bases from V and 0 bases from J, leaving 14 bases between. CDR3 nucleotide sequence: TGTGCCAGCAGCCCGGGGGCAGGGCCCTCCTACGAGCAGTACTTC. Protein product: CASSPGAGPSYEQYF.

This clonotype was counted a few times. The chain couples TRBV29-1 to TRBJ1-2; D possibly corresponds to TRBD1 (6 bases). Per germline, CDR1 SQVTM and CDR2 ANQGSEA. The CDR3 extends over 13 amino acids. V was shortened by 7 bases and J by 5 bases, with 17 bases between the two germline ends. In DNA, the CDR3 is TGCAGCGCCGGGTCTGGGGGCTGGTATGGCTACACCTTC. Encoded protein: CSAGSGGWYGYTF.

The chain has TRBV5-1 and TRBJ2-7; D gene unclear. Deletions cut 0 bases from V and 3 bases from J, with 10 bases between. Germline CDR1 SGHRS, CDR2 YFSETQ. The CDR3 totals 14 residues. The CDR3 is CASSLEAAIYEQYF. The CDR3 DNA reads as TGCGCCAGCAGCTTGGAGGCGGCAATCTACGAGCAGTACTTC.

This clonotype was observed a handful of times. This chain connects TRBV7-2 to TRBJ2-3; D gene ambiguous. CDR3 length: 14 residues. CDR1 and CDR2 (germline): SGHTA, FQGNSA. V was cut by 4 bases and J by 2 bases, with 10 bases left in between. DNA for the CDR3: TGTGCCAGCAGCTCGAATCCTTACACAGATACGCAGTATTTT. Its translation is CASSSNPYTDTQYF.

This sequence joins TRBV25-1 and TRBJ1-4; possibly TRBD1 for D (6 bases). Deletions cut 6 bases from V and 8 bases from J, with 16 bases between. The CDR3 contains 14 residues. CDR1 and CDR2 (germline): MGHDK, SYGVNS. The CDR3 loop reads CASSRGTTGEKLFF. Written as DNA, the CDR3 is TGTGCCAGCAGCCGCGGGACCACAGGGGAAAAACTGTTTTTT.

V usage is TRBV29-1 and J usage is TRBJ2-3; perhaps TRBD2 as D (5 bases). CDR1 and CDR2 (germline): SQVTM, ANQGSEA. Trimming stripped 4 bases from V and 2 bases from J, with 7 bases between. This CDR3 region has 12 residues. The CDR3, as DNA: TGCAGCGTTGCACGGGACACAGATACGCAGTATTTT. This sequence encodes CSVARDTDTQYF.

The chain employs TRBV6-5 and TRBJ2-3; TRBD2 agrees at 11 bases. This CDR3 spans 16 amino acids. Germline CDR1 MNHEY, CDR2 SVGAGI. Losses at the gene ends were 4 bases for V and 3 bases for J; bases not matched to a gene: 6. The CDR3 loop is CASSFSLAGVTDTQYF. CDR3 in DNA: TGTGCCAGCAGTTTCTCACTAGCGGGAGTTACAGATACGCAGTATTTT.